Below, one T cell receptor beta chain is given with its context. From the RT-PCR reads, TCRdb called clonotypes with MiXCR, one entry per CDR3 protein. This sample has around 570,000 distinct CDR3 sequences, with approximately 10% found just once. The data derive from a study of response to subunit inactivated influenza vaccine. Germline values: CDR1 KGHSH, CDR2 LQKENI. V lost 3 bases, J lost 2 bases, and 12 bases lay in between. This CDR3 spans 15 amino acids. The sample was also reused in another study, on T cells expressing NK-cell markers. That work adds: Making the TCR beta cDNA relied on 5'RACE template switching with UMIs.

This receptor was obtained from a man over 45 who received an inactivated influenza vaccine. V is TRBV18 and J is TRBJ2-3; D gene uncertain. Sequences were derived from PBMCs from blood, sampled on the day of vaccination. CDR3 nucleotides: TGTGCCAGCTCACCCCGAATAGCCGACACAGATACGCAGTATTTT. Residues: CASSPRIADTDTQYF.